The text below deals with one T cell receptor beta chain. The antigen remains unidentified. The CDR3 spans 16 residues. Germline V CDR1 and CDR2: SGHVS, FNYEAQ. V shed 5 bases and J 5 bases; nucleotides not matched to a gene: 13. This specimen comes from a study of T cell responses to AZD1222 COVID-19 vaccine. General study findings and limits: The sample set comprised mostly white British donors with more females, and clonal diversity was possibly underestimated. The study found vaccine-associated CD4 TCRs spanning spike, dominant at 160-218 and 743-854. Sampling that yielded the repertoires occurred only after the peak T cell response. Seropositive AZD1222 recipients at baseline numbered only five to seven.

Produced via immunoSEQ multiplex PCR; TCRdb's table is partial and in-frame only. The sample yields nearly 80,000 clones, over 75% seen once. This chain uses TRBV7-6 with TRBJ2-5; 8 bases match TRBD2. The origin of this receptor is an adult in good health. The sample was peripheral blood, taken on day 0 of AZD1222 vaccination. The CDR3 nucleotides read TGTGCCAGCAGCCTGGGGGGTAGCGGGACGAGGGAGACCCAGTACTTC. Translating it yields CASSLGGSGTRETQYF.